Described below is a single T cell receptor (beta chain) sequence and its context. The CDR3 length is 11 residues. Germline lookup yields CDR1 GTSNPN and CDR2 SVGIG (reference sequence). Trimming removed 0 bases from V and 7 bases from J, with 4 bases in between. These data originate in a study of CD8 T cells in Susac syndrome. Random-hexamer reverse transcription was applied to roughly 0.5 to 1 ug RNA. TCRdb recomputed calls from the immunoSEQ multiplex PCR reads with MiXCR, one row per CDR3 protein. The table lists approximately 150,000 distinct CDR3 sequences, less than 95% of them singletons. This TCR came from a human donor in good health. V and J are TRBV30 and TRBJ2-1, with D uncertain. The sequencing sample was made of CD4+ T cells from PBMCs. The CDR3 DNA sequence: TGTGCCTGGAGTGTACTAAATGAGCAGTTCTTC. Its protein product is CAWSVLNEQFF.